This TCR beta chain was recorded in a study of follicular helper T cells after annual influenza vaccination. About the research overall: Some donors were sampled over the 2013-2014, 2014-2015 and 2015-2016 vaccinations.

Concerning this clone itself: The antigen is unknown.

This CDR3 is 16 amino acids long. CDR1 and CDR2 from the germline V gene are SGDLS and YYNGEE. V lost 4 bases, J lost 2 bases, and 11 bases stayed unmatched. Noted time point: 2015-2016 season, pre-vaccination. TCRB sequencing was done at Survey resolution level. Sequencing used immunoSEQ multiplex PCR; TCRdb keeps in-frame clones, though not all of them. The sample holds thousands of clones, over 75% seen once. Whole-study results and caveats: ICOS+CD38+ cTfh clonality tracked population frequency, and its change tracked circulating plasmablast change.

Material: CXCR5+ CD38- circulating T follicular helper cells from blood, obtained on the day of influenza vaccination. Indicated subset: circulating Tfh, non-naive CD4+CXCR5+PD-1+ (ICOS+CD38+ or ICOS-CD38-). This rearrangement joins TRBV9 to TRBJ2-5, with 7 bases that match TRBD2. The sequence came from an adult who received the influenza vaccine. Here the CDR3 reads CASSRVGAGYQETQYF. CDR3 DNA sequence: TGTGCCAGCAGCAGGGTTGGAGCGGGGTATCAAGAGACCCAGTACTTC. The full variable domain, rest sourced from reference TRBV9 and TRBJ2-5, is DSGVTQTPKHLITATGQRVTLRCSPRSGDLSVYWYQQSLDQGLQFLIQYYNGEERAKGNILERFSAQQFPDLHSELNLSSLELGDSALYFCASSRVGAGYQETQYFGPGTRLLVL.